This TCR beta chain was sequenced during a study of persistence of HIV-infected CD4 T cells. Overlapping HIV-1 Gag 15-mer peptides at approximately 0.91 ug per peptide per mL were used. CD4+ T cells upregulating both CD40 ligand and CD69 were sorted as responding cells. Concerning this clone itself: Its antigen is unidentified.

The libraries were made with immunoSEQ version 4 in survey mode. Template was genomic DNA at 10 ng/uL, with up to roughly 1 ug used per sample. Sequencing used immunoSEQ multiplex PCR; TCRdb keeps in-frame clones, though not all of them. The table lists several thousand clones, 82% of them singletons, with 2% to 2.5% in the top ten. The receptor comes from an adult woman with HIV who was CMV-seropositive. The starting material was CD4+ T cells sorted from PBMCs after roughly 19-hour stimulation, obtained from a patient who received antiretroviral therapy.

CDR3 nucleotide sequence: TGTGCCAGCAGCCCCCTGGGAGGGGCTGGTGGCTACACCTTC. Amino acids: CASSPLGGAGGYTF. The gene calls are TRBV14 and TRBJ1-2; TRBD1 might be the D (5 bases). The CDR3 runs 14 residues. V shed 4 bases and J shed 7 bases, with 16 bases lying between them. CDR1 and CDR2 from the germline V gene are SGHDN and FVKESK.